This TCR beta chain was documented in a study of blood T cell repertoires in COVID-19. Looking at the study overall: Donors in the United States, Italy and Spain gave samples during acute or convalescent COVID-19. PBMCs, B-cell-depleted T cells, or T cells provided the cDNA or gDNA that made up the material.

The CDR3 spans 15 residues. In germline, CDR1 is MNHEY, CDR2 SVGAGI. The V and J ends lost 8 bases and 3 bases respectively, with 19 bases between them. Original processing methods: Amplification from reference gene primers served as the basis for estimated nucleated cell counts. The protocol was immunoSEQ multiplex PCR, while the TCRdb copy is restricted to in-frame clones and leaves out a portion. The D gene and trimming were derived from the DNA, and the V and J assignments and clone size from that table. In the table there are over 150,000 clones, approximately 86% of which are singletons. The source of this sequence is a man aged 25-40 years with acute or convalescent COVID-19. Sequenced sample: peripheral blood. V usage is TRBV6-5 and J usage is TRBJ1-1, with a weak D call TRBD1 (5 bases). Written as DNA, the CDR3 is TGTGCCAGCTTGAAAAACCGGGACTCCTACACTGAAGCTTTCTTT. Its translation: CASLKNRDSYTEAFF.